Detailed here is one TCR beta chain. This sample is part of a study of blood T cell repertoires in COVID-19. Trimming left V 2 bases short and J 6 bases short, with 11 bases between. CDR1 is LNHDA and CDR2 is SQIVND in the germline V gene (reference sequence). The CDR3 extends over 14 amino acids. Repertoires were generated with immunoSEQ multiplex PCR, while TCRdb's copy carries only in-frame clones and drops some. The sample consists of roughly 250,000 clones, just under 85% of them appearing once. The rearrangement links TRBV19 to TRBJ1-5; the D gene is possibly TRBD1 (5 bases). The clonotype originates from a woman over 75 with acute or convalescent COVID-19. Sample: peripheral blood. CDR3 in DNA: TGTGCCAGTAGTATACGGACACTCAGTCAGCCCCAGCATTTT. This encodes CASSIRTLSQPQHF.